This T cell receptor (beta chain) was obtained from a study of cytomegalovirus exposure and HLA in healthy donors. Study-level findings and limits: Among immune exposure information, only CMV serostatus was available. The authors later linked a missense DCLRE1C variant to TCR beta V- and J-gene trimming. Later on, analysis showed that most CMV-associated TCR beta chains appeared to be HLA-restricted. It was 164 TCR beta chains that were listed as cytomegalovirus-associated.

V trimming: 6 bases; J trimming: 2 bases; junction bases outside the gene matches: 8. Germline CDR1 SGHRS, CDR2 YFSETQ. The CDR3 is made up of 16 amino acids. A single count supports this clone. Its antigen is unidentified. The primer mix had 60 Vbeta and 13 Jbeta primers. TCRdb's table, derived via immunoSEQ multiplex PCR, lists solely in-frame clones and lacks some. Of about 200,000 clones in the sample, around 88% were seen once. The sample consisted of PBMCs. The chain uses TRBV5-1 and TRBJ1-2, with 12 bases fitting TRBD1. This clonotype originated in a woman in her twenties or thirties in good health and CMV-seronegative. DNA of the CDR3: TGCGCCAGCAAGAGGGAGGGGACAGGGGGCAACTATGGCTACACCTTC. Amino acids: CASKREGTGGNYGYTF.